A selection of T cell receptor beta chains follows, all from one sample in a study of regulatory T cells in long-lasting Graves disease. One entry per CDR3 protein results from TCRdb running MiXCR on the multiplex PCR reads. The sample includes hundreds of thousands of distinct CDR3 sequences, under 20% of them seen just once. These sequences were also reported in another study, on T cells in Graves' hyperthyroidism and ophthalmopathy.

The sequencing used peripheral blood mononuclear cells (PBMCs), collected at new diagnosis, from a patient treated with antithyroid drugs. Every receptor here comes from a woman in her 30s with Graves disease. CDR3s include the opening cysteine and the closing phenylalanine or tryptophan. The D gene is left open where the match is weak. Not all rows give a size; the values are once, few, many and, for expanded clones, a class.

d_gene	j_gene	abundance	v_gene	CDR3aa	CDR3nt
.	TRBJ1-2	few	TRBV6-9	CASSYLGTYGYTF	TGTGCCAGCAGTTACCTGGGGACCTATGGCTACACCTTC
TRBD1	TRBJ2-7	few	TRBV14	CASSQRKQGAFRYEQYF	TGTGCCAGCAGCCAACGGAAACAGGGGGCTTTCCGCTACGAGCAGTACTTC
.	TRBJ2-2	.	TRBV28	CAINGGTNTGELFF	TGTGCCATCAATGGAGGGACGAACACCGGGGAGCTGTTTTTT
TRBD2	TRBJ2-7	few	TRBV4-1	CASSQVPGTSFYEQYF	TGCGCCAGCAGCCAAGTTCCGGGGACTAGCTTCTACGAGCAGTACTTC
.	TRBJ2-1	.	TRBV6-1	CASSEYGYNEQFF	TGTGCCAGCAGTGAATATGGTTACAATGAGCAGTTCTTC
.	TRBJ1-4	once	TRBV6-5	CASSYESGEKLFF	TGTGCCAGCAGTTACGAATCAGGGGAAAAACTGTTTTTT
.	TRBJ1-1	many	TRBV7-8	CASSFGIMRGMTEAFF	TGTGCCAGCAGCTTCGGGATTATGAGGGGTATGACTGAAGCTTTCTTT
TRBD1	TRBJ1-1	.	TRBV9	CASGSGRQGDGTEAFF	TGTGCCAGCGGTTCGGGCCGACAGGGGGATGGCACTGAAGCTTTCTTT
.	TRBJ1-5	many	TRBV7-9	CASSMGDNNQPQHF	TGTGCCAGCAGCATGGGGGACAACAATCAGCCCCAGCATTTT
.	TRBJ1-2	.	TRBV12-3/TRBV12-4	CASSQTSNYGYTF	TGTGCCAGCAGTCAAACCTCCAACTATGGCTACACCTTC
.	TRBJ2-3	many	TRBV20-1	CSAGAGTNTQYF	TGCAGTGCCGGCGCCGGTACCAATACGCAGTATTTT
.	TRBJ2-7	few	TRBV5-1	CASFRLGTYEQYF	TGCGCCAGCTTCAGACTTGGAACCTACGAGCAGTACTTC
.	TRBJ1-4	.	TRBV6-1	CASSEAGSRKLFF	TGTGCCAGCAGTGAAGCTGGTTCTAGAAAACTGTTTTTT
.	TRBJ1-3	few	TRBV29-1	CSVELGSGNTIYF	TGCAGCGTTGAACTGGGGTCTGGAAACACCATATATTTT
.	TRBJ2-5	.	TRBV6-1	CASYGGAETQYF	TGTGCCAGCTACGGGGGAGCCGAGACCCAGTACTTC
TRBD2	TRBJ2-1	many	TRBV28	CASSLYWTSGPYNEQFF	TGTGCCAGCAGTTTATACTGGACTAGCGGGCCCTACAATGAGCAGTTCTTC
TRBD2	TRBJ2-7	few	TRBV5-1	CASSQPGGYEQYF	TGCGCCAGCAGCCAACCGGGGGGGTACGAGCAGTACTTC
.	TRBJ2-5	few	TRBV20-1	CSADPAGRKTQYF	TGCAGTGCCGACCCAGCAGGTCGGAAGACCCAGTACTTC
TRBD2	TRBJ2-1	.	TRBV28	CASSLAGGLSNEQFF	TGTGCCAGCAGTCTAGCGGGAGGGCTTTCCAATGAGCAGTTCTTC
.	TRBJ1-3	many	TRBV28	CASRSTGPGNTIYF	TGTGCCAGCAGAAGCACAGGGCCTGGAAACACCATATATTTT
TRBD1	TRBJ2-7	.	TRBV27	CASGGQGPLEQYF	TGTGCCAGCGGAGGACAGGGCCCCCTAGAGCAGTACTTC
.	TRBJ1-2	.	TRBV28	CAIGGAMTSGGYTF	TGTGCCATCGGGGGGGCAATGACCTCGGGTGGCTACACCTTC
.	TRBJ2-3	many	TRBV12-3/TRBV12-4	CASTHWKSLTDTQYF	TGTGCCAGCACCCACTGGAAGTCGTTAACAGATACGCAGTATTTT
TRBD2	TRBJ2-4	few	TRBV6-2/TRBV6-3	CASSYPQETGTSGENIQYF	TGTGCCAGCAGCTACCCACAGGAGACCGGGACTAGCGGGGAAAACATTCAGTACTTC
.	TRBJ1-5	.	TRBV19	CASRELQVGPSNQPQHF	TGTGCCAGTAGGGAGCTCCAGGTAGGGCCGAGCAATCAGCCCCAGCATTTT
TRBD2	TRBJ2-7	few	TRBV10-2	CASSEPTGLAGGSYEQYF	TGCGCCAGCAGTGAGCCCACCGGACTAGCGGGAGGAAGCTACGAGCAGTACTTC
.	TRBJ1-1	.	TRBV29-1	CSVDHRAEAFF	TGCAGCGTTGACCACAGGGCTGAAGCTTTCTTT
.	TRBJ1-2	.	TRBV6-1	CASTPGGGGYTF	TGTGCCAGCACCCCGGGGGGGGGTGGCTACACCTTC
TRBD2	TRBJ2-7	many	TRBV12-3/TRBV12-4	CASTPSLAGFYEQYF	TGTGCCAGCACTCCCTCGCTAGCGGGCTTCTACGAGCAGTACTTC
TRBD2	TRBJ2-1	.	TRBV18	CASSQLASAGNEQFF	TGTGCCAGCTCACAACTAGCGTCGGCCGGGAATGAGCAGTTCTTC
TRBD2	TRBJ2-7	.	TRBV10-2	CASKGSGVLSYEQYF	TGCGCCAGCAAGGGTAGCGGGGTCCTCTCCTACGAGCAGTACTTC
.	TRBJ1-4	few	TRBV28	CASSSDSLATNEKLFF	TGTGCCAGCAGTTCCGACAGCTTAGCAACTAATGAAAAACTGTTTTTT
.	TRBJ2-7	.	TRBV10-3	CAISRGPDYEQYF	TGTGCCATCAGTCGGGGGCCAGACTACGAGCAGTACTTC
TRBD2	TRBJ2-1	few	TRBV10-3	CAISASSGSSYNEQFF	TGTGCCATCAGTGCTTCTAGCGGGAGCTCCTACAATGAGCAGTTCTTC
TRBD2	TRBJ2-1	few	TRBV4-1	CASSQAGSSGPYNEQFF	TGCGCCAGCAGCCAAGCAGGGTCTAGCGGGCCATACAATGAGCAGTTCTTC
.	TRBJ2-5	few	TRBV7-9	CASRPGLRETQYF	TGTGCCAGCAGACCAGGGCTCCGGGAGACCCAGTACTTC
.	TRBJ2-5	many	TRBV7-2	CASSLVGEGPKKETQYF	TGTGCCAGCAGCTTAGTGGGAGAGGGGCCCAAAAAAGAGACCCAGTACTTC
TRBD1	TRBJ1-1	many	TRBV3-1	CASSHKGANEAFF	TGTGCCAGCAGCCATAAGGGGGCCAATGAAGCTTTCTTT
TRBD2	TRBJ2-2	many	TRBV7-2	CASSLVLSGGTGELFF	TGTGCCAGCAGCTTAGTACTGAGCGGGGGTACCGGGGAGCTGTTTTTT
.	TRBJ2-1	many	TRBV11-1	CASSLGGRANEQFF	TGTGCCAGCAGCTTAGGTGGCAGGGCCAATGAGCAGTTCTTC
.	TRBJ1-3	.	TRBV3-1	CASSLSGRIPGNTIYF	TGTGCCAGCAGCCTCAGCGGCCGGATACCTGGAAACACCATATATTTT
TRBD2	TRBJ2-1	few	TRBV20-1	CSASPASGVPNEQFF	TGCAGTGCTAGTCCGGCCAGCGGGGTCCCCAATGAGCAGTTCTTC
.	TRBJ2-5	many	TRBV7-9	CASSVPGQHWETQYF	TGTGCCAGCAGCGTACCGGGACAACATTGGGAGACCCAGTACTTC
.	TRBJ1-1	many	TRBV6-5	CASSYSVGSTEAFF	TGTGCCAGCAGTTACTCGGTCGGCAGCACTGAAGCTTTCTTT
.	TRBJ2-7	many	TRBV7-9	CASSLRGNSYEQYF	TGTGCCAGCAGCTTACGCGGGAACTCCTACGAGCAGTACTTC
TRBD1	TRBJ1-6	many	TRBV28	CASRPGTGAVGNSPLHF	TGTGCCAGCAGGCCTGGGACAGGCGCGGTCGGGAATTCACCCCTCCACTTT